The 10 T cell receptor beta chains presented below share a single source sample, sequenced in a study of blood T cell repertoires in COVID-19. Sequenced by immunoSEQ multiplex PCR; TCRdb stores in-frame clones only, minus some. This sample has some 300,000 clones; 85% to 90% occur once, and the top ten carry more than 9%. The sequencing sample was made of PBMCs or T cells enriched from blood (not recorded which). The receptors were gathered from a woman aged 30 to 39 who had recovered from COVID-19.

The count of this clone is one. This chain joins TRBV7-9 and TRBJ1-5; D unclear. This CDR3 spans 13 amino acids. With 5 bases removed from V and 0 bases from J, the gap between germline ends came to 5 bases. The germline V gene encodes CDR1 SEHNR and CDR2 FQNEAQ (reference sequence). In DNA form, the CDR3 reads TGTGCCAGCAGCCAGTATAGCAATCAGCCCCAGCATTTT. Its translation is CASSQYSNQPQHF.

This clone was recorded once. V is TRBV2 and J is TRBJ2-7, with TRBD2 matching 10 bases. The CDR3 spans 15 residues. The germline gives CDR1 SNHLY, CDR2 FYNNEI. The V gene end was trimmed by 6 bases and the J gene end by 5 bases; junction bases not matched to a gene: 10. The CDR3 sequence: CASRRPASGGNEQYF. The CDR3 coding sequence is TGTGCCAGCAGGCGCCCGGCTAGCGGGGGCAACGAGCAGTACTTC.

This clone was detected once. The chain couples TRBV7-3 to TRBJ2-1; D unclear. V lost 6 bases and J 0 bases, leaving 12 bases between the germline ends. The V gene's germline CDR1 is SGHTA and CDR2 FQGTGA. This CDR3 region has 15 residues. The CDR3 nucleotides read TGTGCCAGCAGGTATCATCACAACTCCTACAATGAGCAGTTCTTC. Translating gives CASRYHHNSYNEQFF.

The V and J genes are TRBV18 and TRBJ2-3; TRBD2 matches 8 bases. V was clipped by 3 bases and J by 3 bases; unmatched bases: 5. The CDR3 is 15 residues long. Germline assignment: CDR1 KGHSH and CDR2 LQKENI. The CDR3 DNA reads TGTGCCAGCTCACCTCAACCGGGAGGGACAGATACGCAGTATTTT. Translating it yields CASSPQPGGTDTQYF.

This clone was seen once. This sequence joins TRBV27 and TRBJ1-5; D is uncertain. Germline loops: CDR1 MNHEY, CDR2 SMNVEV (reference sequence). The V gene lost 8 bases and the J gene lost 2 bases, with 10 bases spanning the gap. CDR3 size: 13 residues. The CDR3: CASRTGGNQPQHF. The CDR3 DNA is TGTGCCAGCCGCACGGGAGGCAATCAGCCCCAGCATTTT.

This chain links TRBV7-6 with TRBJ2-3; weak D call: TRBD2 (7 bases). Germline loops: CDR1 SGHVS, CDR2 FNYEAQ. This CDR3 region has 16 residues. V was trimmed by 5 bases and J by 0 bases, leaving 15 bases between them. Written as DNA, the CDR3 is TGTGCCAGCAGCCGAGGGGGGGGCCGAAGCACAGATACGCAGTATTTT. Translating it yields CASSRGGGRSTDTQYF.

The chain joins TRBV6-5 to TRBJ1-2, with a tentative D call TRBD1 (5 bases). Germline CDR1 and CDR2: MNHEY and SVGAGI. V shed 2 bases and J shed 0 bases, with 7 bases lying between them. This CDR3 has 14 residues. The CDR3 nucleotides are TGTGCCAGCAGTTACAGACAGCCTAACTATGGCTACACCTTC. Protein: CASSYRQPNYGYTF.

This sequence joins TRBV18 and TRBJ1-1; D gene uncertain. Germline V gives CDR1 KGHSH, CDR2 LQKENI. Trimming removed 2 bases from V and 6 bases from J, with 13 bases in between. The CDR3 runs 14 residues. The CDR3 nucleotides read TGTGCCAGCTCACCAATGGCATCTCAACCTGAAGCTTTCTTT. The encoded protein is CASSPMASQPEAFF. The variable domain in full, with the rest retrieved from reference TRBV18 and TRBJ1-1, is NAGVMQNPRHLVRRRGQEARLRCSPMKGHSHVYWYRQLPEEGLKFMVYLQKENIIDESGMPKERFSAEFPKEGPSILRIQQVVRGDSAAYFCASSPMASQPEAFFGQGTRLTVV.

The V call is TRBV7-9, the J call TRBJ2-1; 7 bases match TRBD2. V lost 5 bases and J lost 0; bases outside the gene matches: 16. Germline lookup yields CDR1 SEHNR and CDR2 FQNEAQ (reference sequence). This CDR3 has 19 residues. CDR3 DNA sequence: TGTGCCAGCAGCCCAGAAAGGGGAGATGGCGGGAGCTCCTACAATGAGCAGTTCTTC. As protein: CASSPERGDGGSSYNEQFF.

This clone was seen once. The chain links TRBV19 to TRBJ2-1, with a possible D match to TRBD1 (5 bases). This CDR3 has 12 residues. The ends were cut back, 7 bases at V and 6 bases at J, with 10 bases in the middle. Germline values: CDR1 LNHDA, CDR2 SQIVND (reference sequence). The CDR3 region has the DNA TGTGCCAGTACTCAGGGATCCAATGAGCAGTTCTTC. It is translated as CASTQGSNEQFF.